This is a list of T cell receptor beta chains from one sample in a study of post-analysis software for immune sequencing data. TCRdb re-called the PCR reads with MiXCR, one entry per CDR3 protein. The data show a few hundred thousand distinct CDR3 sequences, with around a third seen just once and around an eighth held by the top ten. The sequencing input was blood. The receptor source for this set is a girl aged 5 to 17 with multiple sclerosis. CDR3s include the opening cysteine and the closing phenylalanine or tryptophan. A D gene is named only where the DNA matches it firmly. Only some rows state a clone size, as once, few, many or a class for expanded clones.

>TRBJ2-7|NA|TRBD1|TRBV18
CASSPLPGQGEYEQYF
TGTGCCAGCTCACCTCTCCCGGGACAGGGGGAGTACGAGCAGTACTTC
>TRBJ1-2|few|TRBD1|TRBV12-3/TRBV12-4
CASSLNLGQGDGYTF
TGTGCCAGCAGCCTGAACCTAGGACAGGGCGATGGCTACACCTTC
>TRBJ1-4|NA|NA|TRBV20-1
CSASRQQKKLFF
TGCAGTGCTAGTCGGCAGCAGAAAAAACTGTTTTTT
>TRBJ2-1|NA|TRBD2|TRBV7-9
CASSLIAGAFNEQFF
TGCGCCAGCAGCTTGATAGCGGGGGCCTTCAATGAGCAGTTCTTC
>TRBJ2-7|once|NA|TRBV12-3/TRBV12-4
CASSTGPSYEQYF
TGTGCCAGCAGTACGGGGCCGAGTTACGAGCAGTACTTC
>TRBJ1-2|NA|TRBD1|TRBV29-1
CSVEHRGYYGYTF
TGCAGCGTTGAACACAGGGGCTACTATGGCTACACCTTC
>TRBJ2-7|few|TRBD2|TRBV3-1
CASSQGWEGTYEQYF
TGTGCCAGCAGCCAAGGGTGGGAGGGGACCTACGAGCAGTACTTC
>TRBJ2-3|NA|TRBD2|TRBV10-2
CAASLAGSKDTQYF
TGCGCCGCGTCACTAGCGGGGAGCAAGGATACGCAGTATTTT
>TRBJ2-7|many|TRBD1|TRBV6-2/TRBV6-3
CASSYRTGRSYEQYF
TGTGCCAGCAGTTACCGGACAGGTAGATCCTACGAGCAGTACTTC
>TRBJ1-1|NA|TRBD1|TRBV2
CATTGGGGYAFF
TGTGCCACGACAGGGGGCGGAGGTTACGCTTTCTTT
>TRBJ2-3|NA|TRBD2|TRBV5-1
CASSRSTSGGGDTQYF
TGCGCCAGCAGCCGTTCGACTAGCGGGGGAGGAGATACGCAGTATTTT